This T cell receptor beta chain emerged from a study of long-term antiretroviral therapy in people with HIV (dated by TCRdb to about 2022). Concerning the study at large: The earliest samples were collected roughly a decade before the 2015 WHO recommendation for immediate ART, at a time when ART was usually postponed until CD4 counts fell. Among the approximately 30 participants with HIV, approximately 10 were female. No cross-contamination during QIAcube processing was seen in test extractions of a monoclonal T-cell line run alongside 33 polyclonal samples. A retrospective serial study tested whether ART initiation and durable HIV suppression were associated with changes in peripheral blood TRB repertoire composition and diversity. From a few dozen adults with confirmed HIV infection, the cohort provided 150 to 200 cryopreserved PBMC samples, gathered serially across a mean of roughly 6 years (range 1-12). Points the paper makes about the study in general: Narrower CDR3 length ranges were observed in HIV repertoires than in controls, and an antigen-experienced repertoire with only a slight naive shift after ART was suggested by the network structure. Because cell numbers in pre-ART samples were limited, unsorted PBMC were profiled instead of sorted CD4+ and CD8+ T cells. No data were available on ART adherence, viral resistance or therapy changes, limiting inferences about post-ART repertoire changes. The samples were dated from the mid-2000s to the late 2010s, and the ART regimens that were used may be less effective than current ART regimens. The repertoire was dominated across all time points by expanded TRB clones identified before ART initiation, although this dominance was seen to fluctuate and to decrease in many PLHIV after ART. ART initiation was associated with a significant increase in TRB diversity, but diversity stayed significantly below transplant donor controls even after long-term ART. Limited PBMC availability meant only the TCR beta chain was sequenced, without alpha chain pairing.

V is cut by 1 base and J by 0 bases, and the space between the germline ends is 6 bases. The CDR3 starts with the cysteine, ends with the phenylalanine, and has 14 residues. Just the 42-base CDR3 DNA is kept, in frame starting at base 1. As encoded in the germline V gene (reference sequence), CDR1 is SEHNR while CDR2 is FQNEAQ. Participants were included only if at least one PBMC sample before ART initiation and at least two post-ART samples were available. All participants with HIV were treated in the United States of America. Before DNA extraction, cryopreserved samples of about 0.95-11 million PBMC were thawed and then washed. At the time of the earliest PBMC sample, participants with HIV were aged between about 20 and 54 years. PBMC samples were contributed by each participant from 1-4 timepoints before ART initiation and 2-8 timepoints after ART initiation, with a median of 7 samples. Serial HIV viral load, CD4+ T-cell count, ART history and demographic data were obtained for every participant. Genomic DNA was extracted from unsorted PBMC with a Qiagen kit on a QIAcube, processed in batches of 12 samples.

About this clone itself: The clone's antigen remains unknown. No much larger clone exists at a distance of one base, and base qualities are not known.

The immunoSEQ hsTCRB v3.0 assay was used at survey level resolution for TRB variable region sequencing. A depth of about 35,000-55,000 T-cell genomes per sample was targeted for TRB sequencing. TRB libraries were pooled and sequenced on an Illumina MiSeq using a v3 150-cycle kit. From the authors' description of their analysis: Repertoire analysis ran in R within a reproducible Nextflow workflow covering QC, data transformation and analysis. LymphoSeq2, an R package for AIRR-Seq data exploration, was used to implement custom analyses. A few samples yielding fewer than 5000 total TRB sequences were excluded, leaving over 150 analyzed HIV repertoires. Among the approximately 200 retained HIV repertoires, 59 were collected before ART initiation and roughly 130 were collected after ART initiation. Each repertoire was downsampled to 5000 TRB nucleotide sequences, and summary statistics were averaged across 100 downsampling iterations. Only TRB sequences with CDR3 regions of at least seven amino acids were retained for analysis. A Shannon entropy-derived clonality score and the Gini coefficient were used to measure diversity. Repertoire networks linked the top 5000 CDR3 amino acid sequences whenever two sequences differed by an edit distance of one. Antigen specificity groups and MHC restriction were predicted for TRB CDR3 amino acid sequences with GLIPH2. To flag known associations with CMV, EBV, HIV or tissue antigens, CDR3 amino acid sequences were compared against VDJdb and McPAS-TCR. Pre-ART, post-ART and control groups were compared with Wilcoxon signed-rank tests and Holm-Bonferroni correction. The source is immuneACCESS, and TCRdb retained only in-frame sequences with V and J called. Part of the clones is not carried over; for the studies checked, unresolved V genes explain less than half of this, and the remainder is unexplained. The V and J calls and the clone size are those of that table, but D and trimming were determined from the DNA. The sample table contains 20,000 to 25,000 clones; only one count was recorded for more than 65% of them. The ten biggest clones cover approximately 5.1% of the sample.

The sequence was obtained from a man between 45 and 60 years old with HIV. The chain uses TRBV7-9 and TRBJ1-1, with the D gene uncertain. Specimen: unsorted PBMCs, collected 0.3 years after starting antiretroviral therapy. The DNA sequence follows: TGTGCCAGCAGCTTAGTAGGGATGAACACTGAAGCTTTCTTT. Its translation is CASSLVGMNTEAFF.